Below, 12 T cell receptor beta chains from the same sample are listed, as sequenced in a study of blood T cell repertoires in COVID-19. Assay: immunoSEQ multiplex PCR; the TCRdb copy retains only in-frame clones and omits some. The table lists over 250,000 clones, approximately 93% of them singletons. Sequenced sample: peripheral blood. These receptors all stem from a woman younger than 45 with COVID-19, enrolled during active disease.

The chain joins TRBV6-1 to TRBJ2-1; 9 positions agree with TRBD1. In germline, CDR1 is MNHNS, CDR2 SASEGT. V trimming: 4 bases; J trimming: 4 bases; junction bases outside the gene matches: 8. This CDR3 has 16 residues. CDR3 bases: TGTGCCAGCAGTGCAGGGACAGGGAGGAATTACAATGAGCAGTTCTTC. This encodes CASSAGTGRNYNEQFF.

CDR3 protein: CASRYRLPMNTEAFF. The CDR3 nucleotides are TGTGCCAGCAGATACAGGTTACCCATGAACACTGAAGCTTTCTTT. This chain connects TRBV2 to TRBJ1-1, with a tentative D call TRBD1 (5 bases). Germline V gene sequence: CDR1 SNHLY, CDR2 FYNNEI. The CDR3 spans 15 residues. The V end was cut by 6 bases, the J end by 0 bases, with 14 bases between. Looking up the rest from reference TRBV2 and TRBJ1-1 gives the full variable domain: EPEVTQTPSHQVTQMGQEVILRCVPISNHLYFYWYRQILGQKVEFLVSFYNNEISEKSEIFDDQFSVERPDGSNFTLKIRSTKLEDSAMYFCASRYRLPMNTEAFFGQGTRLTVV.

The chain uses TRBV12-5 and TRBJ1-6, with D possibly being TRBD1 (6 bases). The CDR3 loop spans 14 amino acids. The germline V and J ends were trimmed by 3 bases and 5 bases, with 8 bases remaining between them. The V gene's germline CDR1 is LGHNT and CDR2 FRNRAP. CDR3 DNA: TGTGCTAGTGGTTTCGGACAGAATAATTCACCCCTCCACTTT. Its translation is CASGFGQNNSPLHF.

The rearrangement uses TRBV24-1 and TRBJ1-2, with 11 positions matching TRBD1. The CDR3 is made up of 14 amino acids. Germline CDR1 KGHDR, CDR2 SFDVKD. V gave up 9 bases and J gave up 6 bases; unmatched junction bases: 8. The CDR3 DNA reads TGTGCCACCGGCGACCAGGGACAGGGGGATGGCTACACCTTC. Protein product: CATGDQGQGDGYTF.

The rearrangement uses TRBV29-1 and TRBJ2-7; 8 bases align to TRBD2. CDR1 is SQVTM and CDR2 is ANQGSEA in the germline V gene. The CDR3 covers 15 residues. The J segment lost 1 base and the V segment lost 4 bases, leaving 9 bases of the junction unmatched. In DNA form, the CDR3 reads TGCAGCGTTGTTAAGCGGGAGAGGGGATCCTACGAGCAGTACTTC. The encoded protein is CSVVKRERGSYEQYF.

The chain joins TRBV6-1 to TRBJ2-2, with a tentative D call TRBD1 (5 bases). CDR1 MNHNS and CDR2 SASEGT come from the germline V gene. Trimming shortened V by 2 bases and J by 9 bases, and 10 bases separated the two germline ends. This CDR3 has 13 residues. The CDR3 region is CASSEQTDRELFF. The CDR3 coding sequence is TGTGCCAGCAGTGAACAGACAGATCGGGAGCTGTTTTTT.

V and J are TRBV5-1 and TRBJ1-5, with TRBD1 matching 7 bases. Germline trimming cut 0 bases from V and 2 bases from J; bases unmatched to any gene: 2. Per germline, CDR1 SGHRS and CDR2 YFSETQ. The CDR3 is 15 amino acids. CDR3 in DNA: TGCGCCAGCAGCTTGGAGGGGGCTCGCAATCAGCCCCAGCATTTT. Protein: CASSLEGARNQPQHF. Filled out from reference TRBV5-1 and TRBJ1-5, the complete variable domain reads KAGVTQTPRYLIKTRGQQVTLSCSPISGHRSVSWYQQTPGQGLQFLFEYFSETQRNKGNFPGRFSGRQFSNSRSEMNVSTLELGDSALYLCASSLEGARNQPQHFGDGTRLSIL.

The chain has TRBV6-4 and TRBJ2-1; TRBD2 aligns across 10 bases. Unmatched junction bases numbered 3, after V lost 6 bases and J lost 7 bases. CDR1 and CDR2 from the germline V gene are MRHNA and SNTAGT. CDR3 length: 13 residues. CDR3 sequence reads: CASSPTSGNEQFF. CDR3 nucleotide sequence: TGTGCCAGCAGCCCGACTAGCGGGAATGAGCAGTTCTTC.

V is TRBV6-5 and J is TRBJ1-4; tentatively, D is TRBD1 (6 bases). The CDR3 runs to 11 residues. V lost 8 bases and J 10 bases, leaving 11 bases between the germline ends. Germline assignment: CDR1 MNHEY and CDR2 SVGAGI. The CDR3 region is CASPKDRKLFF. Here the CDR3 DNA reads TGTGCCAGCCCTAAGGACAGAAAACTGTTTTTT.

The rearrangement links TRBV2 to TRBJ1-2; TRBD1 matches 7 bases. Losses at the gene ends were 4 bases for V and 1 base for J; bases not matched to a gene: 9. Germline V CDR1 and CDR2: SNHLY, FYNNEI. CDR3 length: 16 amino acids. The CDR3 DNA is TGTGCCAGCAGTGGAGGGACAGCCCAAATTAACTATGGCTACACCTTC. Protein: CASSGGTAQINYGYTF.

DNA for the CDR3: TGTGCCAGTAGTGCCCCCGTGGGCCCAGAGACCCAGTACTTC. It yields the protein CASSAPVGPETQYF. This chain uses TRBV19 with TRBJ2-5; D is unresolved. V was shortened by 5 bases and J by 4 bases, with 14 bases between the two germline ends. CDR1 LNHDA and CDR2 SQIVND come from the germline V gene (reference sequence). The CDR3 is 14 residues long.

The chain links TRBV6-6 to TRBJ1-1; no definite D call. V lost 7 bases and J lost 1, with 10 bases in between. The CDR3 is made up of 13 amino acids. From germline, CDR1 is MNHNY and CDR2 SVGAGI (reference sequence). CDR3 residues: CASTRRENTEAFF. The DNA for the CDR3 is TGTGCCAGCACGAGGAGGGAGAACACTGAAGCTTTCTTT.